Listed here is a single TCR beta chain. Its antigen is unidentified. V lost 4 bases to trimming and J lost 1 base, with 14 bases between them. The CDR3 is 15 amino acids. The germline V gene has CDR1 SGHRS and CDR2 YFSETQ. This sample was included in a study of Ad26.COV2.S vaccination and SARS-CoV-2 variants. About the research overall: Ad26.COV2.S arm of COV1001 included the donor. The authors gave Ad26.COV2.S intramuscularly, either once or twice 56 days apart. Overall study results and limits: Those who received vaccine or placebo ended up with similar non-spike TCR breadth.

Produced via immunoSEQ multiplex PCR; TCRdb's table is partial and in-frame only. The sample includes some 250,000 clones, 88% of them seen just once. The treatment here: about 20 received Ad26.COV2.S at low or high dose, single or two shots; about five received placebo; per-sample allocation not given. Samples came from day 63 after the first vaccine or placebo injection. The V and J genes are TRBV5-1 and TRBJ1-1; tentatively, D is TRBD1 (6 bases). The source is a person between 18 and 59 years old who received the Ad26.COV2.S COVID-19 vaccine or a placebo. The material was peripheral blood, obtained in a trial of Ad26.COV2.S vaccine versus placebo. The DNA for the CDR3 is TGCGCCAGCAGCCGAGACAGGTCCGCGAACACTGAAGCTTTCTTT. Protein product: CASSRDRSANTEAFF.